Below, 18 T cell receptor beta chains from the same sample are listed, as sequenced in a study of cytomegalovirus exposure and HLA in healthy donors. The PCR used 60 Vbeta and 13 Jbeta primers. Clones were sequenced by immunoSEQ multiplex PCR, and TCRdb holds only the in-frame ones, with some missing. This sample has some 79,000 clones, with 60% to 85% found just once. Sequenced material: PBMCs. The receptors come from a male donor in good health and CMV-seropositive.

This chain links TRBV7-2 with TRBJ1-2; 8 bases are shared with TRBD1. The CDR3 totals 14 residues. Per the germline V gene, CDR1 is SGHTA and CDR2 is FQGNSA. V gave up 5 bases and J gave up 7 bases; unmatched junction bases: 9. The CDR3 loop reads CASSIPGQVFGYTF. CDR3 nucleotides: TGTGCCAGCAGCATTCCGGGACAGGTTTTTGGCTACACCTTC.

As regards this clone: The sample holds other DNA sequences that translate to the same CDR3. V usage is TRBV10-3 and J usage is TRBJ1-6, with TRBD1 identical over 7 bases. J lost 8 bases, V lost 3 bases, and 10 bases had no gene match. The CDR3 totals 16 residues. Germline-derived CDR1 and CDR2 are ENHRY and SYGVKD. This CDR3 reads CAISDPGRGTDSPLHF. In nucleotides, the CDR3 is TGTGCCATCAGTGACCCGGGACGGGGGACAGATTCACCCCTCCACTTT.

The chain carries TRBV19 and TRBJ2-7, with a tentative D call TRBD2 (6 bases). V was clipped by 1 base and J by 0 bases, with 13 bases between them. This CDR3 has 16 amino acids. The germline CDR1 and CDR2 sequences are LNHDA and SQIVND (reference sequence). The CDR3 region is CASSIAISSGSYEQYF. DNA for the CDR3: TGTGCCAGTAGTATAGCCATAAGTAGCGGCTCCTACGAGCAGTACTTC. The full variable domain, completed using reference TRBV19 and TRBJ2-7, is DGGITQSPKYLFRKEGQNVTLSCEQNLNHDAMYWYRQDPGQGLRLIYYSQIVNDFQKGDIAEGYSVSREKKESFPLTVTSAQKNPTAFYLCASSIAISSGSYEQYFGPGTRLTVT.

The CDR3 protein is CASSPQGAYSTDTQYF. CDR3 DNA sequence: TGTGCCAGCAGCCCCCAGGGGGCGTACAGCACAGATACGCAGTATTTT. This rearrangement joins TRBV7-3 to TRBJ2-3; 8 bases are shared with TRBD1. Per germline, CDR1 SGHTA and CDR2 FQGTGA. This CDR3 region has 16 residues. Trimming took 5 bases from V and 0 from J; bases not matched to a gene: 7.

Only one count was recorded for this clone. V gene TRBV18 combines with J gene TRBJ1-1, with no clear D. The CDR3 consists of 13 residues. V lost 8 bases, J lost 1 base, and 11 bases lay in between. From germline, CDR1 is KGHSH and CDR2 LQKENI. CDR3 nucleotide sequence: TGTGCCAGCAAGGAGACGACGAACACTGAAGCTTTCTTT. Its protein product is CASKETTNTEAFF.

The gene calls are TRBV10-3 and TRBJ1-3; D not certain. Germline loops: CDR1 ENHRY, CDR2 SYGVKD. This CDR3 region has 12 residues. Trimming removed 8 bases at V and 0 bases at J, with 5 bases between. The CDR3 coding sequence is TGTGCCATCCGGGACTCTGGAAACACCATATATTTT. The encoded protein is CAIRDSGNTIYF.

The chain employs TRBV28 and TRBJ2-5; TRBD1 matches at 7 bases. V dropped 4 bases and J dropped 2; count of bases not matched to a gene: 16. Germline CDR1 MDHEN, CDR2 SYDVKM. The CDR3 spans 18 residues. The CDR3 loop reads CASSSLLVLTGKQETQYF. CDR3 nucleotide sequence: TGTGCCAGCAGTTCCTTACTCGTCTTGACAGGGAAGCAAGAGACCCAGTACTTC. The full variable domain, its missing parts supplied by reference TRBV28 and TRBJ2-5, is DVKVTQSSRYLVKRTGEKVFLECVQDMDHENMFWYRQDPGLGLRLIYFSYDVKMKEKGDIPEGYSVSREKKERFSLILESASTNQTSMYLCASSSLLVLTGKQETQYFGPGTRLLVL.

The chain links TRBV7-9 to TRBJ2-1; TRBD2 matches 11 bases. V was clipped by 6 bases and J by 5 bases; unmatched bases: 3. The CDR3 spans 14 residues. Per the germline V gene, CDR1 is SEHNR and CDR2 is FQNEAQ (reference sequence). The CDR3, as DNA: TGTGCCAGCAGTCCGGGACTAGCGGACAATGAGCAGTTCTTC. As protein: CASSPGLADNEQFF. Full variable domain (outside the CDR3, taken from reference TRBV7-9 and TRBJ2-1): DTGVSQNPRHKITKRGQNVTFRCDPISEHNRLYWYRQTLGQGPEFLTYFQNEAQLEKSRLLSDRFSAERPKGSFSTLEIQRTEQGDSAMYLCASSPGLADNEQFFGPGTRLTVL.

DNA for the CDR3: TGCGCCAGCAGCGACCTAAGGACAGGGCGGTGGGAAGCTTTCTTT. It is translated as CASSDLRTGRWEAFF. The gene calls are TRBV5-1 and TRBJ1-1, with 8 bases that match TRBD1. The V and J ends lost 4 bases and 8 bases, in that order; junction bases with no gene match: 13. CDR3 length: 15 amino acids. Per germline, CDR1 SGHRS and CDR2 YFSETQ.

CDR3 sequence reads: CASSSAGNTEAFF. CDR3 sequence (DNA): TGTGCCAGCAGTTCGGCAGGGAACACTGAAGCTTTCTTT. The genes are TRBV6-5 and TRBJ1-1; D is undetermined. CDR1 is MNHEY, CDR2 SVGAGI, per germline. CDR3 length equals 13 residues. The ends were cut back, 4 bases at V and 1 base at J, with 7 bases in the middle.

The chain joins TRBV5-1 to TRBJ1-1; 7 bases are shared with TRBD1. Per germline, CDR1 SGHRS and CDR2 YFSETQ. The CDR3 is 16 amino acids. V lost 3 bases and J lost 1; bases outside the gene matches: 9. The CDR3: CASSYRQGTENTEAFF. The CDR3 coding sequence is TGCGCCAGCAGCTATCGACAGGGCACAGAGAACACTGAAGCTTTCTTT.

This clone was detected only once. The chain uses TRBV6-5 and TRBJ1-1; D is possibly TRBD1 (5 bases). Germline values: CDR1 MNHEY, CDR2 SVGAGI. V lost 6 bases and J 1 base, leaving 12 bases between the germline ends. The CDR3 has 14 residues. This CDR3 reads CASSLITGNTEAFF. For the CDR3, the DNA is TGTGCCAGCAGCCTAATCACAGGGAACACTGAAGCTTTCTTT.

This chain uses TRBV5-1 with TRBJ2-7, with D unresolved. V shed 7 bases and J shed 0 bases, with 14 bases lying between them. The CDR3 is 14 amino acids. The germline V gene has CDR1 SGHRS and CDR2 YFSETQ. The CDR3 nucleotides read TGCGCCAGCCTCCTCAGCCCGGGCTCCTACGAGCAGTACTTC. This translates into CASLLSPGSYEQYF.

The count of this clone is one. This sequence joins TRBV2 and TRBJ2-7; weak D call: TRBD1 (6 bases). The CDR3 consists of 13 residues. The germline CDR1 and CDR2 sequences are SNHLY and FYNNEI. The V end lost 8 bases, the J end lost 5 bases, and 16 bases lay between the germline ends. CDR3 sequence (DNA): TGTGCCAGCTGCTTAAACAGGGCCCACGAGCAGTACTTC. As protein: CASCLNRAHEQYF.

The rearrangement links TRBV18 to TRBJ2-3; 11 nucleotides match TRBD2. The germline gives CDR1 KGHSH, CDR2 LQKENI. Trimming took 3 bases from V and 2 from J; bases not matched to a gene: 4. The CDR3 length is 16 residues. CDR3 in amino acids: CASSPSSGGFTDTQYF. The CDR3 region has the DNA TGTGCCAGCTCACCTTCTAGCGGGGGGTTCACAGATACGCAGTATTTT.

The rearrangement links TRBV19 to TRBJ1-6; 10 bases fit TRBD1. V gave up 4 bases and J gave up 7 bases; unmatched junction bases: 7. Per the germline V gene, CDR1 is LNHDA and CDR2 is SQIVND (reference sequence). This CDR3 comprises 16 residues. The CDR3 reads CASSNLVGQGNSPLHF. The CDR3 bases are TGTGCCAGTAGTAATCTTGTGGGACAGGGGAATTCACCCCTCCACTTT.

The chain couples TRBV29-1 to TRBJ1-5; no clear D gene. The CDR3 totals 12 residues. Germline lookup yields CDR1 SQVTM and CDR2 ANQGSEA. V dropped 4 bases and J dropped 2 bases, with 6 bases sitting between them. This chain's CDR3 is CSVVAGNQPQHF. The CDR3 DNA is TGCAGCGTTGTGGCAGGCAATCAGCCCCAGCATTTT.

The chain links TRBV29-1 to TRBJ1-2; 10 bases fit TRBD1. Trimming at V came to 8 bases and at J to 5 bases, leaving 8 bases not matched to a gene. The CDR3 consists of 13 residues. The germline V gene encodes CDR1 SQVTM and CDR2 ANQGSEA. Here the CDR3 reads CSFRTGGVYGYTF. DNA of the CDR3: TGCAGCTTCCGGACAGGGGGTGTTTATGGCTACACCTTC.